A selection of T cell receptor beta chains follows, all from one sample in a study of prognosis after radiotherapy for stage I lung cancer. TCRdb reprocessed the multiplex PCR reads with MiXCR, giving one entry per CDR3 protein. The sample has about 28,000 distinct CDR3 sequences; about half are singletons. The specimen was PBMCs, collected before or after stereotactic body radiation therapy (not recorded which). All receptors come from a donor at least 50 years old with non-small cell lung cancer. Each CDR3 is given with its conserved first and last residue. The order of the fields is J gene, D gene, V gene, clone size, CDR3 DNA, CDR3 protein. The D gene is left open where the match is weak. Clone size appears in some rows only: once, few, many, or a class for an expanded clone.

J gene: TRBJ1-3
D gene: .
V gene: TRBV5-5
clone size: many
CDR3 DNA: TGTGCCAGCACTACTGGAAACACCATATATTTT
CDR3 protein: CASTTGNTIYF

J gene: TRBJ2-1
D gene: TRBD2
V gene: TRBV6-2/TRBV6-3
clone size: .
CDR3 DNA: TGTGCCAGCAGTCGGGTGACTAGCGGGAGGTCCTACAATGAGCAGTCCTTC
CDR3 protein: CASSRVTSGRSYNEQSF

J gene: TRBJ2-5
D gene: .
V gene: TRBV5-1
clone size: many
CDR3 DNA: TGCGCCAGCAGCTTGTCAGGGAACCAAGAGACCCAGTACTTC
CDR3 protein: CASSLSGNQETQYF

J gene: TRBJ1-2
D gene: .
V gene: TRBV6-2/TRBV6-3
clone size: many
CDR3 DNA: TGTGCCAGCAGTCCCCTCGGAGGGGGCTATGGCTACACCTTC
CDR3 protein: CASSPLGGGYGYTF

J gene: TRBJ1-2
D gene: TRBD1
V gene: TRBV6-5
clone size: medium-sized
CDR3 DNA: TGTGCCAGCAGACCAGGGGGCCGGGGTGGCTACACCTTC
CDR3 protein: CASRPGGRGGYTF

J gene: TRBJ2-3
D gene: .
V gene: TRBV7-6
clone size: .
CDR3 DNA: TGTGCCAGCATCTTAGACGGCATCACAGATACGCAGTATTTT
CDR3 protein: CASILDGITDTQYF

J gene: TRBJ1-2
D gene: TRBD1
V gene: TRBV6-9
clone size: .
CDR3 DNA: TGTGCCAGCAGTTACGCCGGACAGGGAGGGTGGGGCTACACCTTC
CDR3 protein: CASSYAGQGGWGYTF

J gene: TRBJ2-2
D gene: TRBD1
V gene: TRBV28
clone size: .
CDR3 DNA: TGTGCCAGCAGTTCTGGGACAGTCACCTGGGAGCTGTTTTTT
CDR3 protein: CASSSGTVTWELFF

J gene: TRBJ1-2
D gene: .
V gene: TRBV19
clone size: .
CDR3 DNA: TGTGCCAGTTTCCCGGGTCCGGGCGCGTATGGCTACACCTTC
CDR3 protein: CASFPGPGAYGYTF

J gene: TRBJ2-5
D gene: TRBD1
V gene: TRBV10-2
clone size: .
CDR3 DNA: TGCGCCACCGTGGGACAGGGGATTTTTAGAGAGACCCAGTACTTC
CDR3 protein: CATVGQGIFRETQYF

J gene: TRBJ2-1
D gene: .
V gene: TRBV28
clone size: many
CDR3 DNA: TGTGCCAGCAGTTTCCAGCGGAGGCCCTTCTCCTACAATGAGCAGTTCTTC
CDR3 protein: CASSFQRRPFSYNEQFF